This T cell receptor beta chain was found in a study of T cells in women clearing cervical HPV infection. Study-level background: Case blood drawn at lesion detection; control blood after infection cleared. Whole-study findings and limits: Cases and controls were distinguished at AUC over 0.75 by richness and V genes.

As to this clone: Its antigen remains unidentified.

Libraries were prepared by immunoSEQ multiplex PCR; TCRdb keeps only in-frame clonotypes and omits some of them. The sample includes approximately 35,000 clones. The specimen sequenced was blood buffy coat. The receptor was derived from a woman aged 18 to 75 with a cervical HPV16 infection that either progressed to CIN3+ or cleared (not recorded which).

The DNA read from the CDR3 is TGTGCCAGCAGTAAAGACAGGGCGGCCTATGGC. Residues: CASSKDRAAYG. The complete CDR3 sequence is CASSKDRAAYGYTF. V and J are TRBV27 and TRBJ1-2; 7 bases align to TRBD1. The sequenced fragment ends 3 residues before the CDR3 boundary, so the rest is inferred from the germline J gene. The CDR3 is made up of 14 amino acids. CDR1 is MNHEY and CDR2 is SMNVEV in the germline V gene (reference sequence). Trimming removed 5 bases from V and 4 bases from J; junction bases left unmatched: 7.